The clone carrying this T cell receptor (beta chain) has more than one count but fewer than ten. The target antigen is unknown. The protocol was immunoSEQ multiplex PCR, while the TCRdb copy is restricted to in-frame clones and leaves out a portion. The data show tens of thousands of clones, 60% to 80% seen once. These data are taken from a study of T cell clones after liver transplantation. Looking at the study overall: Three of eight recipients were HCV-positive; others had non-autoimmune, non-viral indications. Without induction therapy, subjects received standard immunosuppression until 12-24 months post-transplant. Blood was drawn pre-transplant, before withdrawal, and after full or failed withdrawal.

Trimming pared 1 base from V and 4 bases from J, leaving 10 bases between. The CDR3 sequence is 15 residues long. Germline-derived CDR1 and CDR2 are MNHNS and SASEGT. Notes on the study in general: The donor-reactive repertoire was only partly measurable in a couple of subjects, lacking donor cells.

The clonotype was recovered from a human patient who received a liver transplant. Some T cells may be supplied by the graft donor. This chain links TRBV6-1 with TRBJ1-4, with a tentative D call TRBD1 (5 bases). Sequenced here: CD4+ T cells from blood, sampled at the 22-month timepoint. CDR3 nucleotide sequence: TGTGCCAGCAGTGAAGGACAGCTAAATAATGAAAAACTGTTTTTT. As protein: CASSEGQLNNEKLFF.